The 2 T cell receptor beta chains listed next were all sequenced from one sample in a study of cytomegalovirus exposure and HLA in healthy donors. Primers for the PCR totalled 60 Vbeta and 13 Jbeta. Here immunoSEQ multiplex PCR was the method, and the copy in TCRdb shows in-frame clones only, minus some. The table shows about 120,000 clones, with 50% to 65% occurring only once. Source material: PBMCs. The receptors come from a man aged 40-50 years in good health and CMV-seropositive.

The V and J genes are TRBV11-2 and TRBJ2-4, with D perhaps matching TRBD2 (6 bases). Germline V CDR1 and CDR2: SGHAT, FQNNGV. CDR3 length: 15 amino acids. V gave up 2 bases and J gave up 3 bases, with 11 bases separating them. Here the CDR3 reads CASSLWREGKNIQYF. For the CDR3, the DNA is TGTGCCAGCAGCTTATGGCGGGAAGGCAAAAACATTCAGTACTTC.

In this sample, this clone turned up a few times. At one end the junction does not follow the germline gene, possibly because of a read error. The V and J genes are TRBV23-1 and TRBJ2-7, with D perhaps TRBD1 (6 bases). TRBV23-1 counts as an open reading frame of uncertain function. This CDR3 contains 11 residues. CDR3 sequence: CASSQWRGDTF. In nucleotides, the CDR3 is TGCGCCAGCAGCCAATGGCGTGGGGACACCTTC.